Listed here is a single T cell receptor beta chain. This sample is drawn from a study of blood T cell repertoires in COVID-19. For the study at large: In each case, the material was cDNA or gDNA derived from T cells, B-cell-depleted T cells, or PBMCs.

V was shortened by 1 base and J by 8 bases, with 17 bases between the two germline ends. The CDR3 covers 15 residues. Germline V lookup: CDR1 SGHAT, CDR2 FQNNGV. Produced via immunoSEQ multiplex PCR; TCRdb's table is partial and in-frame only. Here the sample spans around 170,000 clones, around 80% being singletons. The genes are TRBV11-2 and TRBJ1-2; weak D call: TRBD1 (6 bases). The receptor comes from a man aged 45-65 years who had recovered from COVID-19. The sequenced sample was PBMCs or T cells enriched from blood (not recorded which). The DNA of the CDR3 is TGTGCCAGCAGCTTAGGACAGGCGTCATCGGGAGGCTACACCTTC. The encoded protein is CASSLGQASSGGYTF.